This paragraph reports one T cell receptor (beta chain). This sample was taken from a study of blood T cell repertoires in COVID-19. In the study overall: The study drew acute and convalescent COVID-19 samples from the United States, Italy and Spain. In each case, the material was cDNA or gDNA derived from T cells, B-cell-depleted T cells, or PBMCs.

From germline, CDR1 is WNHNN and CDR2 SYGVQD (reference sequence). CDR3 length: 13 amino acids. V shed 2 bases and J shed 8 bases, with 12 bases lying between them. Original analysis: Estimated nucleated cell counts came from reference gene primer amplification. Generated by immunoSEQ multiplex PCR, the TCRdb table keeps only in-frame clones and is missing some. That table gives V, J and clone size, and the DNA gave D and trimming. In the table there are 50,000 to 65,000 clones, around four fifths of which are singletons. This receptor was obtained from a human donor in a cohort sampled during active COVID-19. The V gene is TRBV10-1, the J gene TRBJ1-2; a weak D match, TRBD1 (5 bases). Specimen: peripheral blood. The CDR3: CASSEGSGRGYTF. In nucleotides, the CDR3 is TGCGCCAGCAGTGAGGGGTCAGGGCGAGGCTACACCTTC.